These 17 T cell receptor beta chains came from one sample sequenced in a study of T cell clones after liver transplantation. Generated by immunoSEQ multiplex PCR, the TCRdb table keeps only in-frame clones and is missing some. The table includes 99,000 or so clones, approximately 85% detected once. The sequenced sample was CD4+ T cells from blood, obtained before liver transplant. The receptors here all came from a human donor who received a liver transplant.

This chain joins TRBV6-1 and TRBJ1-2; 9 nucleotides agree with TRBD1. This CDR3 spans 15 amino acids. The germline CDR1 and CDR2 sequences are MNHNS and SASEGT. V was clipped by 3 bases and J by 4 bases; unmatched bases: 6. The CDR3 DNA is TGTGCCAGCAGTGAGCAACAGGGGGCCATCTATGGCTACACCTTC. Protein sequence: CASSEQQGAIYGYTF.

Regarding this clone: The same CDR3 is also encoded by other DNA sequences in this sample. V usage is TRBV5-1 and J usage is TRBJ1-2; possibly TRBD1 for D (6 bases). The CDR3 loop spans 14 amino acids. V lost 0 bases and J lost 5, with 11 bases in between. CDR1 and CDR2 from the germline V gene are SGHRS and YFSETQ. The chain's CDR3 is CASSLGTDDYGYTF. The DNA of the CDR3 is TGCGCCAGCAGCTTGGGGACAGACGATTATGGCTACACCTTC.

The chain combines TRBV28 with TRBJ2-1, with D uncertain. Deletions cut 4 bases from V and 9 bases from J, with 10 bases between. CDR3 length equals 12 residues. The germline V gene has CDR1 MDHEN and CDR2 SYDVKM. DNA for the CDR3: TGTGCCAGCAGTTCCGGGCACGGTGAGCAGTTCTTC. This translates into CASSSGHGEQFF.

This rearrangement joins TRBV5-1 to TRBJ2-7, with 7 nucleotides matching TRBD1. The CDR3 consists of 15 residues. Germline V gene sequence: CDR1 SGHRS, CDR2 YFSETQ. Losses at the gene ends were 0 bases for V and 2 bases for J; bases not matched to a gene: 5. CDR3 sequence (DNA): TGCGCCAGCAGCTTGGTTGGACAGGCCACCTACGAGCAGTACTTC. This sequence encodes CASSLVGQATYEQYF.

This chain connects TRBV6-6 to TRBJ2-7; D is unresolved. V was cut by 4 bases and J by 0 bases, with 16 bases left in between. Per germline, CDR1 MNHNY and CDR2 SVGAGI (reference sequence). The CDR3 extends over 16 amino acids. CDR3 in DNA: TGTGCCAGCAGTTCATACACCCAGACCCTCTCCTACGAGCAGTACTTC. It encodes CASSSYTQTLSYEQYF.

The rearrangement joins TRBV27 to TRBJ1-1; D uncertain. V lost 8 bases and J lost 1, with 5 bases in between. The CDR3 runs to 11 residues. Per the germline V gene, CDR1 is MNHEY and CDR2 is SMNVEV (reference sequence). The CDR3 DNA is TGTGCCAGCCATTCGAACACTGAAGCTTTCTTT. Its translation: CASHSNTEAFF.

The chain uses TRBV27 and TRBJ2-1; D unresolved. Looked up from germline, CDR1 is MNHEY and CDR2 is SMNVEV (reference sequence). Trimming pared 3 bases from V and 9 bases from J, leaving 15 bases between. This CDR3 comprises 14 residues. CDR3: CASSLQLGVGEQFF. The CDR3 bases are TGTGCCAGCAGTTTGCAGCTTGGGGTCGGTGAGCAGTTCTTC.

The chain combines TRBV5-5 with TRBJ1-2; no reliable D call. Germline loops: CDR1 SGHKS, CDR2 YYEKEE (reference sequence). Trimming removed 0 bases from V and 9 bases from J, with 18 bases in between. This CDR3 spans 15 amino acids. The CDR3 protein is CASSLEPGPSYRYTF. The CDR3, as DNA: TGTGCCAGCAGCTTGGAGCCGGGCCCTAGCTACCGCTACACCTTC.

In the case of this clone: Other DNA sequences in this sample translate to the same CDR3. J is TRBJ2-7 and V is TRBV4-3; TRBD2 matches at 7 bases. The V segment lost 1 base and the J segment 7 bases; nucleotides outside the gene matches: 1. The CDR3 sequence is 12 residues long. CDR1 is LGHNA and CDR2 is YSLEER in the germline V gene. The CDR3 bases are TGCGCCAGCAGCCAAGGAGCGGGGGAGCAGTACTTC. Its translation: CASSQGAGEQYF.

The chain is built from TRBV7-3 and TRBJ2-2, with TRBD2 matching over 7 bases. Germline assignment: CDR1 SGHTA and CDR2 FQGTGA. The CDR3 has 16 amino acids. J gave up 3 bases and V 5 bases, and 9 bases lay outside the gene matches. The CDR3: CASSTHASGDTGELFF. DNA of the CDR3: TGTGCCAGCAGCACCCACGCTAGCGGAGACACCGGGGAGCTGTTTTTT.

The rearrangement joins TRBV9 to TRBJ1-3, with D perhaps TRBD1 (6 bases). V dropped 0 bases and J dropped 5 bases, with 12 bases sitting between them. Germline CDR1 reads SGDLS; CDR2 reads YYNGEE. The CDR3 has 15 amino acids. As DNA, the CDR3 is TGTGCCAGCAGCGTAGAAGCAACAGGGCGAAACACCATATATTTT. Translating gives CASSVEATGRNTIYF.

This rearrangement joins TRBV5-4 to TRBJ2-2, with 16 bases lining up with TRBD2. CDR3 size: 19 residues. V lost 1 base to trimming and J lost 4 bases; unmatched junction nucleotides: 7. The germline V gene encodes CDR1 SGHNT and CDR2 YYREEE (reference sequence). CDR3 protein: CASSLPGLAGGPGTGELFF. CDR3 coding DNA: TGTGCCAGCAGCTTGCCGGGACTAGCGGGAGGGCCGGGCACCGGGGAGCTGTTTTTT.

The genes are TRBV7-2 and TRBJ1-2, with no clear D. The V end lost 0 bases, the J end lost 4 bases, and 6 bases lay between the germline ends. The V gene's germline CDR1 is SGHTA and CDR2 FQGNSA. The CDR3 extends over 13 amino acids. As DNA, the CDR3 is TGTGCCAGCAGCTTAGCGACGAGCTATGGCTACACCTTC. Its translation is CASSLATSYGYTF. Drawing the rest from reference TRBV7-2 and TRBJ1-2, the complete variable domain is GAGVSQSPSNKVTEKGKDVELRCDPISGHTALYWYRQSLGQGLEFLIYFQGNSAPDKSGLPSDRFSAERTGGSVSTLTIQRTQQEDSAVYLCASSLATSYGYTFGSGTRLTVV.

This chain's CDR3 is CASSPGPHYGYTF. The CDR3 DNA follows: TGTGCCAGCTCACCGGGCCCCCACTATGGCTACACCTTC. This chain joins TRBV18 and TRBJ1-2; D remains ambiguous. Trimming removed 3 bases at V and 3 bases at J, with 8 bases between. CDR3 length equals 13 residues. The germline V gene has CDR1 KGHSH and CDR2 LQKENI. Using reference TRBV18 and TRBJ1-2 for the parts outside the CDR3, the full variable domain is NAGVMQNPRHLVRRRGQEARLRCSPMKGHSHVYWYRQLPEEGLKFMVYLQKENIIDESGMPKERFSAEFPKEGPSILRIQQVVRGDSAAYFCASSPGPHYGYTFGSGTRLTVV.

This chain uses TRBV5-1 with TRBJ2-1; D gene ambiguous. The V end lost 6 bases, the J end lost 5 bases, and 6 bases lay between the germline ends. CDR1 is SGHRS and CDR2 is YFSETQ in the germline V gene. There are 11 residues in the CDR3. This CDR3 reads CASTDHNEQFF. As DNA, the CDR3 is TGCGCCAGCACTGATCACAATGAGCAGTTCTTC.

V and J are TRBV9 and TRBJ1-1, with no clear D. The length of the CDR3 is 14 residues. V was cut by 5 bases and J by 2 bases, with 13 bases left in between. Germline lookup yields CDR1 SGDLS and CDR2 YYNGEE. For the CDR3, the DNA is TGTGCCAGCAGTACATCCATTAGTAACACTGAAGCTTTCTTT. Its translation is CASSTSISNTEAFF. The full variable domain, with the rest looked up from reference TRBV9 and TRBJ1-1, is DSGVTQTPKHLITATGQRVTLRCSPRSGDLSVYWYQQSLDQGLQFLIQYYNGEERAKGNILERFSAQQFPDLHSELNLSSLELGDSALYFCASSTSISNTEAFFGQGTRLTVV.

This chain links TRBV5-3 with TRBJ1-1; TRBD1 might be the D (5 bases). TRBV5-3 is given ORF status, its function remaining uncertain. This CDR3 has 14 residues. The V end was cut by 3 bases, the J end by 4 bases, with 13 bases between. CDR3 nucleotides: TGTGCCAGAAGCTGGAATAGACAGTTCACTGAAGCTTTCTTT. This translates into CARSWNRQFTEAFF.